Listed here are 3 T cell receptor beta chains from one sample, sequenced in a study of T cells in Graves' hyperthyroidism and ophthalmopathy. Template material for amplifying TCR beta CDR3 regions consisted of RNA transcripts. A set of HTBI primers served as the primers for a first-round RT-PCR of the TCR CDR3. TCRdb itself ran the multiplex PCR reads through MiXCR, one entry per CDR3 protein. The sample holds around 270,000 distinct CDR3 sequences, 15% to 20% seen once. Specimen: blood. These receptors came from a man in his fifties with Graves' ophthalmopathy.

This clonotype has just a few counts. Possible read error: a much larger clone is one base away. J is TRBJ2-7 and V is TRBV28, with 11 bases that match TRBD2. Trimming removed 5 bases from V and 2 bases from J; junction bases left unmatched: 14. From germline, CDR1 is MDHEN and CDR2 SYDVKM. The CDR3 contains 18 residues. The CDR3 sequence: CASSVPTGTSGATYEQYF. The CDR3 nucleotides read TGTGCCAGCAGTGTCCCAACCGGGACTAGCGGAGCCACCTACGAGCAGTACTTC.

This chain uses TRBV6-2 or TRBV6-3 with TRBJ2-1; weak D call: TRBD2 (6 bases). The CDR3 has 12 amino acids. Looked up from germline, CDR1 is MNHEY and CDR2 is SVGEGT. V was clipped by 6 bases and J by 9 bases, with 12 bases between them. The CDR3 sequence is CASRSTRREQFF. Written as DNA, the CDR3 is TGTGCCAGCAGGTCGACTAGACGTGAGCAGTTCTTC.

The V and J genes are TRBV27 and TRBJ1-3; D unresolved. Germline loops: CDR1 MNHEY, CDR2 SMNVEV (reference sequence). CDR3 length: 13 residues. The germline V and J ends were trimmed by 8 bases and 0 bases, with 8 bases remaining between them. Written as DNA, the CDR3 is TGTGCCAGCGGTGTGAGCTCTGGAAACACCATATATTTT. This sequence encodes CASGVSSGNTIYF.